Detailed here is one T cell receptor beta chain. This clonotype appeared a few times. It has no known antigen specificity. Within one base of it there is no much larger clone, and no base qualities were kept. Libraries were built with RT-PCR. TCRdb shows the sequencer as Illumina HiSeq 2500. TCRdb reran the public reads through fastp at Q25 and MiXCR, keeping productive beta chains. Identical CDR3 proteins give one entry, which carries the most common genes and DNA. This sample gives over 150,000 distinct CDR3 sequences in total; around an eighth of them show up just once. The ten largest account for approximately 30% of the sample. V gives up 9 bases and J gives up 4 bases, and the segment between their germline ends measures 15 bases. Taken from the germline V gene, the CDR1 and CDR2 loops are SNHLY and FYNNEI. Inclusive of the bounding cysteine and phenylalanine, the CDR3 is 13 residues long. Only the CDR3 portion is preserved as DNA: 39 bases, with reading frame beginning at the first base.

The entry originates in a study of response to subunit inactivated influenza vaccine (dated 2018 in TCRdb). About the investigation overall: Deep quantitative profiling of the T cell receptor repertoire was used in the study to follow responses to a trivalent subunit inactivated influenza vaccine. Summary of the overall study and its limitations: The authors suggested that each seasonal influenza vaccination may recruit only a limited number of new T cells.

Rearrangement joined TRBV2 to TRBJ1-1; 5 matching bases give a weak D call of TRBD1. The sample in question was CD8+ T cells sorted from PBMCs, obtained about 5 days after vaccination. The origin of this receptor is a man in his forties or fifties who received an inactivated influenza vaccine. Donor details come from another sample of the same person, matched by shared clones. The DNA sequence is given as TGTGCCAGGCAGGGCAGGGTTCGCACTGAAGCTTTCTTT. Its coded protein is CARQGRVRTEAFF.